This T cell receptor beta chain was retrieved from a study of post-analysis software for immune sequencing data. On the study more broadly: Disease trajectories encompassed relapsing-remitting, secondary progressive and progressive-relapsing multiple sclerosis.

Researchers reported that TCR beta cDNA libraries carried unique molecular identifiers. Input of roughly 1 to 11 million T cells yielded around 500,000 cDNA molecules. MiXCR was run by TCRdb on the PCR reads, yielding one entry per CDR3 protein. The table includes fewer than 600,000 distinct CDR3 sequences, approximately 45% detected once. Germline assignment: CDR1 LGHDT and CDR2 YNNKEL (reference sequence). This CDR3 has 11 amino acids. V lost 0 bases and J 5 bases, leaving 2 bases between the germline ends. On this clonotype itself: Antigen: not known.

Overall study results and limits: Patients showed TRBV5-6, TRBV5-1 and TRBV20-1 among 4 or 5 TRBV segments more frequent than in controls. A significant reduction in normalized Chao1 diversity was observed in multiple sclerosis patients versus controls. Samples made in the same batch grouped tightly together by F measure.

The TCR comes from a girl aged 5 to 17 with multiple sclerosis. The material sequenced was blood. The V gene is TRBV3-1, the J gene TRBJ2-7, with no clear D. CDR3 sequence: CASSQDNEQYF. CDR3 DNA: TGTGCCAGCAGCCAAGACAACGAGCAGTACTTC.